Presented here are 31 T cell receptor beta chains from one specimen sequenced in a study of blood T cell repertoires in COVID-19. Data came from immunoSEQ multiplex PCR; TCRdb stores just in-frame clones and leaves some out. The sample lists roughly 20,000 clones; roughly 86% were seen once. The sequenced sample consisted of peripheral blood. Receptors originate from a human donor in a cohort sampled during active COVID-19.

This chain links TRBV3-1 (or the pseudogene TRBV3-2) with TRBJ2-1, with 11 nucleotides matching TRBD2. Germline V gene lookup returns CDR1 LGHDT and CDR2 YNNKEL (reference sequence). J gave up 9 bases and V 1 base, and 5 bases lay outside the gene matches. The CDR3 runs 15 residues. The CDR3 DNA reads TGTGCCAGCAGCCAAGGACTAGCGGGATTCAGTGAGCAGTTCTTC. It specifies CASSQGLAGFSEQFF.

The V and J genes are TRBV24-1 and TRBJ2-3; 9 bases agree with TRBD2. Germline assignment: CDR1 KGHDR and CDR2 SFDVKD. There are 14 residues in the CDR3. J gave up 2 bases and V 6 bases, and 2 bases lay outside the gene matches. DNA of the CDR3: TGTGCCACCAGTCCTAGCGGGAACACAGATACGCAGTATTTT. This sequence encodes CATSPSGNTDTQYF.

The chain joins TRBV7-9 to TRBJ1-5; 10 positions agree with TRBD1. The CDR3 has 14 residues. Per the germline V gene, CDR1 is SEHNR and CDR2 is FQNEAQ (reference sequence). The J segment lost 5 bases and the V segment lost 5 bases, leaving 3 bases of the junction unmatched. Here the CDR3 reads CASSVGQGYQPQHF. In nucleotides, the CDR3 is TGTGCCAGCAGCGTGGGACAGGGGTATCAGCCCCAGCATTTT.

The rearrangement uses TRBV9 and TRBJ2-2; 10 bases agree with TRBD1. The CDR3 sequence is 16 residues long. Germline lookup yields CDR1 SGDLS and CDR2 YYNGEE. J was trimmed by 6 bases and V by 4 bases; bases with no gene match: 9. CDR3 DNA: TGTGCCAGCAGCTCTGTGACAGGGGGCGCGGCCGGGGAGCTGTTTTTT. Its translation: CASSSVTGGAAGELFF. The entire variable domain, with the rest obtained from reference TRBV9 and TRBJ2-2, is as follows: DSGVTQTPKHLITATGQRVTLRCSPRSGDLSVYWYQQSLDQGLQFLIQYYNGEERAKGNILERFSAQQFPDLHSELNLSSLELGDSALYFCASSSVTGGAAGELFFGEGSRLTVL.

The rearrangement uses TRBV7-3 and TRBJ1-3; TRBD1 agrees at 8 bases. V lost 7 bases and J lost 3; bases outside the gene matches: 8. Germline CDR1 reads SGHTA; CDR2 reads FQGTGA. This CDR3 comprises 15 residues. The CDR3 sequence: CASIRTGTCGNTIYF. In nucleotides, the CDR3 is TGTGCCAGCATCAGGACAGGGACTTGTGGAAACACCATATATTTT.

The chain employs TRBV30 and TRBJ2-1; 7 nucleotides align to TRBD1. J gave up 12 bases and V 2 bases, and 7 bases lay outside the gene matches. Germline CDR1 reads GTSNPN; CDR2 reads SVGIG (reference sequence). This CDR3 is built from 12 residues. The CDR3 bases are TGTGCCTGGAGTTACGACAGGGATGGGCAGTTCTTC. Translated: CAWSYDRDGQFF.

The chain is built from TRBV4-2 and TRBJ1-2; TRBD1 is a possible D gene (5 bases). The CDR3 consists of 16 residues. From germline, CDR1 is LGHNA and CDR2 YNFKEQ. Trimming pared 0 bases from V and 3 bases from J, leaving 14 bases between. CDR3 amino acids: CASSQEPPGTDYGYTF. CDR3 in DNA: TGTGCCAGCAGCCAAGAACCCCCTGGGACTGACTATGGCTACACCTTC.

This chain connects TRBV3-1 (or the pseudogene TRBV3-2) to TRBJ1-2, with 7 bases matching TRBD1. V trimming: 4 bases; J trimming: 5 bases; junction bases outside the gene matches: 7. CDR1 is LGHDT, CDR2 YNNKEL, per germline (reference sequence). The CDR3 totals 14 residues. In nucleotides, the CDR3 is TGTGCCAGCAGCCGAATTAAGGGGGCTTATGGCTACACCTTC. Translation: CASSRIKGAYGYTF.

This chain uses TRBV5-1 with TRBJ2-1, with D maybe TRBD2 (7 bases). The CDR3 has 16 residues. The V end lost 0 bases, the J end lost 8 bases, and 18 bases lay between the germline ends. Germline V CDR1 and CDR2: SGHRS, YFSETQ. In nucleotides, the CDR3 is TGCGCCAGCAGCTTGGCGGGGGCGGGAGTTGGCGATGAGCAGTTCTTC. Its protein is CASSLAGAGVGDEQFF.

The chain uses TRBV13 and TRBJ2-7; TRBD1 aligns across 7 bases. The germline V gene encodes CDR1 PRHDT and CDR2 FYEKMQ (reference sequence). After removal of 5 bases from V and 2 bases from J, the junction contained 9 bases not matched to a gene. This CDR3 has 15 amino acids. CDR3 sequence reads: CASSPTNRGAYEQYF. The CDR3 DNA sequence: TGTGCCAGCAGCCCTACGAACAGGGGCGCCTACGAGCAGTACTTC.

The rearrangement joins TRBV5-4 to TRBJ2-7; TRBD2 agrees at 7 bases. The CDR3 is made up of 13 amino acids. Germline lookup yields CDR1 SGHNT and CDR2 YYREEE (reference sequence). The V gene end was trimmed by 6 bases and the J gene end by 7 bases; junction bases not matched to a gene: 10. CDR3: CASNPGGWKEQYF. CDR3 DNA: TGTGCCAGCAACCCCGGGGGGTGGAAGGAGCAGTACTTC. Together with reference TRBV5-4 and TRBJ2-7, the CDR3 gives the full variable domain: ETGVTQSPTHLIKTRGQQVTLRCSSQSGHNTVSWYQQALGQGPQFIFQYYREEENGRGNFPPRFSGLQFPNYSSELNVNALELDDSALYLCASNPGGWKEQYFGPGTRLTVT.

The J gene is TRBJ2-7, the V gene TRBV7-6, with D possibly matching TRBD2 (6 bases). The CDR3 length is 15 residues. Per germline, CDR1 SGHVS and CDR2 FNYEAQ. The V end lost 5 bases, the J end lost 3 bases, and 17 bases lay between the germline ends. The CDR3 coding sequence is TGTGCCAGCAGCCCCCGACTAGATCCCTACTACGAGCAGTACTTC. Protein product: CASSPRLDPYYEQYF.

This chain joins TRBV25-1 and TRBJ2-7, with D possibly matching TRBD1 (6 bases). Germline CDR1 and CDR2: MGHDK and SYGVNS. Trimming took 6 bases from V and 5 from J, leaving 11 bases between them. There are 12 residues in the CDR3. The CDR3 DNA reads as TGTGCCAGCAGACAGGGAGCCCACGAGCAGTACTTC. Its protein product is CASRQGAHEQYF.

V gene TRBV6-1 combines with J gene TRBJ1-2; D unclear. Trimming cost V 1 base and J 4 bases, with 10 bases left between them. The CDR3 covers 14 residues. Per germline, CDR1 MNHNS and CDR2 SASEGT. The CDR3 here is CASSEVARGYGYTF. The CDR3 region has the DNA TGTGCCAGCAGTGAAGTGGCCCGGGGCTATGGCTACACCTTC.

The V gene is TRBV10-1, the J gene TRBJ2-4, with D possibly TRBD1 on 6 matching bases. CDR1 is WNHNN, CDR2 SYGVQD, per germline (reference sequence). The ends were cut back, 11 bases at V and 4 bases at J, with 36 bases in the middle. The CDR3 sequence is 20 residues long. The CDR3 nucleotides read TGCGCCCAGCAATACCTAGTCCGTCTAGCACAGAGGGGGTGGAAAAACATTCAGTACTTC. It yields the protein CAQQYLVRLAQRGWKNIQYF.

The CDR3 spells CASRLGQNNEQFF. CDR3 sequence (DNA): TGTGCCAGCAGATTGGGACAGAATAATGAGCAGTTCTTC. This chain links TRBV12-3 or TRBV12-4 with TRBJ2-1, with 7 bases fitting TRBD1. The CDR3 is made up of 13 amino acids. V lost 6 bases to trimming and J lost 7 bases; unmatched junction nucleotides: 6.

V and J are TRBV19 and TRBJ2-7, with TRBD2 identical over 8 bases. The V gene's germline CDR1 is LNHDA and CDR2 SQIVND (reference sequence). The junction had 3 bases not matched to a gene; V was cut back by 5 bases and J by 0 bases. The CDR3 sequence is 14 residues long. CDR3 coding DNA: TGTGCCAGTAGTCCCAGCGGGAGCTCCTACGAGCAGTACTTC. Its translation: CASSPSGSSYEQYF. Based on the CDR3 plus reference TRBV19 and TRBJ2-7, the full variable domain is DGGITQSPKYLFRKEGQNVTLSCEQNLNHDAMYWYRQDPGQGLRLIYYSQIVNDFQKGDIAEGYSVSREKKESFPLTVTSAQKNPTAFYLCASSPSGSSYEQYFGPGTRLTVT.

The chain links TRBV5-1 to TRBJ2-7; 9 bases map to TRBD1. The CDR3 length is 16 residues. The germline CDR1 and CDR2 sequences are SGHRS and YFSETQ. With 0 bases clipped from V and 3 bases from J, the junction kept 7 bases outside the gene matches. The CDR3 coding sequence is TGCGCCAGCAGCTTGGGGCCGGGACAGGGAATCTACGAGCAGTACTTC. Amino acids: CASSLGPGQGIYEQYF. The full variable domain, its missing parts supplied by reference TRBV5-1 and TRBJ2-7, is KAGVTQTPRYLIKTRGQQVTLSCSPISGHRSVSWYQQTPGQGLQFLFEYFSETQRNKGNFPGRFSGRQFSNSRSEMNVSTLELGDSALYLCASSLGPGQGIYEQYFGPGTRLTVT.

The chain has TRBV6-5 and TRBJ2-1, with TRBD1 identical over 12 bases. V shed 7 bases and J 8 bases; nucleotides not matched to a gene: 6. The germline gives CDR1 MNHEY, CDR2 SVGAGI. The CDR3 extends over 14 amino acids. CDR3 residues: CASTLGQGADEQFF. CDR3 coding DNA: TGTGCCAGCACCCTGGGACAGGGGGCTGATGAGCAGTTCTTC.

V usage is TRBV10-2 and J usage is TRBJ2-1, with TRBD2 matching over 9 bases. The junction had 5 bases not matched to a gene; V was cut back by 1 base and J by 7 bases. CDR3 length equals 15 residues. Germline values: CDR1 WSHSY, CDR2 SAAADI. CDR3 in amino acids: CASSEWASGMNEQFF. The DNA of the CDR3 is TGCGCCAGCAGTGAGTGGGCTAGCGGGATGAATGAGCAGTTCTTC.

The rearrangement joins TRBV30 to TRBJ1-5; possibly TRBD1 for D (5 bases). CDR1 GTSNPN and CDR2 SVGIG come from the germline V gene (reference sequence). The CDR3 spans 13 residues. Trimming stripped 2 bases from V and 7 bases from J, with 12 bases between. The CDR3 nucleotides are TGTGCCTGGAGTATTCAGGGAAGGCAGCCCCAGCATTTT. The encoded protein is CAWSIQGRQPQHF.

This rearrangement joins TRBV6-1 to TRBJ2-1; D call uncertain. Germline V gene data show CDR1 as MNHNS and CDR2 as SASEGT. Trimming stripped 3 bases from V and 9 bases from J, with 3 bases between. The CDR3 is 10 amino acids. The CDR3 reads CASSDGEQFF. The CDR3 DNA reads TGTGCCAGCAGTGACGGTGAGCAGTTCTTC.

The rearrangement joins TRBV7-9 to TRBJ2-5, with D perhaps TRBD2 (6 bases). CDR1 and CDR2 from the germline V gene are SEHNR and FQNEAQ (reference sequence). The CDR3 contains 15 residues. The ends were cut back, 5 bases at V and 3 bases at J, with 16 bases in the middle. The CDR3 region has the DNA TGTGCCAGCAGCGATGGGGACTTCCCAAAAGAGACCCAGTACTTC. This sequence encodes CASSDGDFPKETQYF.

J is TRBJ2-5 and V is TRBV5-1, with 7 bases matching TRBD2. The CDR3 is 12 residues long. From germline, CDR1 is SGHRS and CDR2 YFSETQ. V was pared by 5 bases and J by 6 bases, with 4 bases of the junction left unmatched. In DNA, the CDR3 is TGCGCCAGCAGAACTAGCGAACAGACCCAGTACTTC. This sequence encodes CASRTSEQTQYF.

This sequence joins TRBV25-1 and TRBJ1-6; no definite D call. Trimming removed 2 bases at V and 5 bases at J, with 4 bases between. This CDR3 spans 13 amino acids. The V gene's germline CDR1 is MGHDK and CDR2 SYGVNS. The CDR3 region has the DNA TGTGCCAGCAGTGAACTAGATAATTCACCCCTCCACTTT. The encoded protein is CASSELDNSPLHF.

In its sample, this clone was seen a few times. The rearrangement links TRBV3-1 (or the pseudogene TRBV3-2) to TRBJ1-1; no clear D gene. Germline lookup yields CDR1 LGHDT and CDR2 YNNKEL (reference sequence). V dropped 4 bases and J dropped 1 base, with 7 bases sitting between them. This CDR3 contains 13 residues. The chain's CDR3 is CASSRGKNTEAFF. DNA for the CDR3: TGTGCCAGCAGCCGAGGGAAGAACACTGAAGCTTTCTTT.

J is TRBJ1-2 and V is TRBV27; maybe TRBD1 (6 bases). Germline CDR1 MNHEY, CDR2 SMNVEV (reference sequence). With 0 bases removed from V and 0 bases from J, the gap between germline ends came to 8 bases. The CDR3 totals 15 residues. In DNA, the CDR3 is TGTGCCAGCAGTTTATCGGACAGAGCTAACTATGGCTACACCTTC. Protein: CASSLSDRANYGYTF.

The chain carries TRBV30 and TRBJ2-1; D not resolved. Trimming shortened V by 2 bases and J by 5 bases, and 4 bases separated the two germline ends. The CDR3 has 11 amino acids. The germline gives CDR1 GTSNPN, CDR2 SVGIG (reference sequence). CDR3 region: CAWSQDNEQFF. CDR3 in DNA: TGTGCCTGGAGTCAGGACAATGAGCAGTTCTTC.

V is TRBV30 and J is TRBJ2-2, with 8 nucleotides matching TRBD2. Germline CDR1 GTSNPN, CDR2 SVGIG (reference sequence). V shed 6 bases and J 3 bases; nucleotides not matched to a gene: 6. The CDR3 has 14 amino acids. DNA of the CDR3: TGTGCCTGTCGGGGGGGGCAGGACACCGGGGAGCTGTTTTTT. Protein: CACRGGQDTGELFF.

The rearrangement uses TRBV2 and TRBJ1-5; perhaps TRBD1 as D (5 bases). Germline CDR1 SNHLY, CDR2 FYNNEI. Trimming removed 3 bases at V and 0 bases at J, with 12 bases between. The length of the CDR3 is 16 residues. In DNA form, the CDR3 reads TGTGCCAGCAGTGACTGGCAGGGCGGTAGCAATCAGCCCCAGCATTTT. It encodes CASSDWQGGSNQPQHF.

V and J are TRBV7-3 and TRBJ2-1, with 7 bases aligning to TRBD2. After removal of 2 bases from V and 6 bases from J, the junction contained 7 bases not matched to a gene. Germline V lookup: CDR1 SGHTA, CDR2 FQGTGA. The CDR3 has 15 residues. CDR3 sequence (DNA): TGTGCCAGCAGCTTATCGCGGGAGAGAAGCAATGAGCAGTTCTTC. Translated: CASSLSRERSNEQFF.